This T cell receptor (beta chain) appears in the sequencing data of a study of CD8+CD57+ T cells in acquired aplastic anemia. Patients who underwent sequencing had shown CD8+CD57+ cell expansion by flow cytometry. TCR beta VDJ and CDR3 were profiled, and genomic DNA was the template. TCRdb redid the calling of the reads with MiXCR, one entry per CDR3 protein. The sample has about 180,000 distinct CDR3 sequences; less than 50% are singletons. Points from the study as a whole: For CD8+ Simpson's diversity, patients and controls showed no significant difference. Shared by patients and controls, 25 to 30 CD8+ CDR3s were abundant in patients.

As concerns this clonotype: Its antigen remains unknown.

V trimming: 7 bases; J trimming: 4 bases; junction bases outside the gene matches: 10. The CDR3 sequence is 14 residues long. The germline CDR1 and CDR2 sequences are SQVTM and ANQGSEA. V is TRBV29-1 and J is TRBJ2-5; 9 bases agree with TRBD1. Input material: sorted CD4+, CD8+, or CD8+CD57+ T cells (not recorded which) from PBMCs. The receptor's source is a human donor with aplastic anemia. The CDR3 is CSGTRGTGRETQYF. CDR3 nucleotide sequence: TGCAGCGGCACTCGGGGGACAGGGAGAGAGACCCAGTACTTC.